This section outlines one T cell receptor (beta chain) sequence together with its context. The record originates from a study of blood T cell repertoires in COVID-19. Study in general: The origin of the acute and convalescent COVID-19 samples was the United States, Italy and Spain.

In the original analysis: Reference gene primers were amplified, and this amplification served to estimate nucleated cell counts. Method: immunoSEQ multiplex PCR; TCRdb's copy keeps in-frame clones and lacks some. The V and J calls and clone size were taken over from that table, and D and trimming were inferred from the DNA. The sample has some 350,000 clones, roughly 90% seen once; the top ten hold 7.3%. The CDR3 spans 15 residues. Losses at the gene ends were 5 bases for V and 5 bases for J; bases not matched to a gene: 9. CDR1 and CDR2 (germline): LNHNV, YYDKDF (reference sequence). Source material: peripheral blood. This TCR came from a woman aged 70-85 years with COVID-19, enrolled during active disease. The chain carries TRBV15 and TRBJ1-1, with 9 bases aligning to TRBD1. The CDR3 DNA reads TGTGCCACCAGCGGTAGAGGGACAGGGAGGACTGAAGCTTTCTTT. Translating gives CATSGRGTGRTEAFF.